Each of the 10 T cell receptor beta chains below was sequenced from the same sample in a study of prognosis after radiotherapy for stage I lung cancer. Template was genomic DNA; TCR beta CDR3 amplified in two multiplex PCR rounds. Primers (each specific to one TRBV or TRBJ gene) were used in first-round PCR. A single record per CDR3 protein comes from TCRdb applying MiXCR to the multiplex PCR reads. The sample lists 51,000 or so distinct CDR3 sequences, under 45% occurring once. The sample was PBMCs, taken before or after stereotactic body radiation therapy (not recorded which). The receptors stem from a donor aged 50 or older with non-small cell lung cancer.

The chain recombines TRBV12-3 or TRBV12-4 with TRBJ1-3; no definite D call. The CDR3 extends over 14 amino acids. The V gene lost 2 bases and the J gene lost 2 bases, with 7 bases spanning the gap. The CDR3 DNA sequence: TGTGCCAGCAGTTTAACCGGGGCTGGAAACACCATATATTTT. This codes for CASSLTGAGNTIYF.

A remark on this clonotype: This may arise from a read error, as a much more abundant clone is one base away. This rearrangement joins TRBV10-3 to TRBJ2-3, with unresolved D. V dropped 3 bases and J dropped 8 bases, with 6 bases sitting between them. The CDR3 is 11 residues long. The germline CDR1 and CDR2 sequences are ENHRY and SYGVKD. The CDR3 nucleotides are TGTGCCATCAGTGATGATGTTACGCAGTATTTT. Protein product: CAISDDVTQYF.

This clonotype was counted ten times or more. V and J are TRBV5-8 and TRBJ2-2; a possible D gene is TRBD1 (7 bases). CDR3 length: 16 amino acids. Germline V lookup: CDR1 SGHTS, CDR2 YDEGEE. V lost 0 bases and J 2 bases, leaving 11 bases between the germline ends. CDR3 residues: CASSLGQGGNTGELFF. For the CDR3, the DNA is TGTGCCAGCAGCTTGGGACAGGGAGGAAACACCGGGGAGCTGTTTTTT.

At least ten counts were recorded for this clonotype. The gene calls are TRBV20-1 and TRBJ2-1; no firm D call. This CDR3 spans 13 amino acids. Per germline, CDR1 DFQATT and CDR2 SNEGSKA (reference sequence). V lost 3 bases, J lost 5 bases, and 11 bases lay in between. CDR3: CSARQPLHNEQFF. CDR3 nucleotides: TGCAGTGCTAGGCAGCCACTACACAATGAGCAGTTCTTC.

Worth noting for this clonotype: This may arise from a read error, as a much more abundant clone is one base away. The genes are TRBV6-2 or TRBV6-3 and TRBJ1-1, with D perhaps matching TRBD1 (6 bases). The CDR3 has 17 residues. Per germline, CDR1 MNHEY and CDR2 SVGEGT. The CDR3 is CASVSRTARSLNTETFF. In DNA form, the CDR3 reads TGTGCCAGCGTATCCCGGACAGCACGGAGTTTGAACACTGAAACTTTCTTT.

This clonotype was recorded at least ten times. This sequence joins TRBV27 and TRBJ1-1, with D unresolved. There are 13 residues in the CDR3. Trimming cost V 6 bases and J 3 bases, with 11 bases left between them. Looked up from germline, CDR1 is MNHEY and CDR2 is SMNVEV (reference sequence). CDR3 DNA: TGTGCCAGCAGAGGTCCCGATTACACTGAAGCTTTCTTT. Protein: CASRGPDYTEAFF.

This clonotype was counted at least ten times. The chain is built from TRBV11-3 and TRBJ2-3; D remains unclear. From germline, CDR1 is SGHNT and CDR2 YENEEA. This CDR3 comprises 14 residues. Trimming cost V 4 bases and J 4 bases, with 12 bases left between them. The CDR3 DNA reads TGTGCCAGCAGCTCCCCGGGCAGCCCAGATACGCAGTATTTT. Its protein product is CASSSPGSPDTQYF.

The rearrangement links TRBV19 to TRBJ1-4, with 11 positions matching TRBD1. J was trimmed by 8 bases and V by 6 bases; bases with no gene match: 8. This CDR3 region has 15 residues. The germline V gene encodes CDR1 LNHDA and CDR2 SQIVND (reference sequence). Here the CDR3 DNA reads TGTGCCAGTAGAAGGGACAGGGGGACCGGGGAAAAACTGTTTTTT. It specifies CASRRDRGTGEKLFF.

With respect to this clonotype: A junction end diverges from the germline sequence, so it may reflect a read error. The CDR3 sequence is CATSSLAVNEEFF. The CDR3 DNA follows: TGTGCCACCAGTAGCCTAGCGGTGAATGAGGAGTTCTTC. The gene calls are TRBV24-1 and TRBJ2-1; 7 bases are a match to TRBD2. CDR3 length: 13 amino acids. The germline CDR1 and CDR2 sequences are KGHDR and SFDVKD.

This clonotype was seen more than once but under ten times. The chain links TRBV10-3 to TRBJ2-5, with 7 positions matching TRBD2. This CDR3 spans 15 amino acids. V dropped 3 bases and J dropped 9; count of bases not matched to a gene: 13. Germline V gene data show CDR1 as ENHRY and CDR2 as SYGVKD. This chain's CDR3 is CAISDPTEIGRAQYF. Written as DNA, the CDR3 is TGTGCCATCAGTGACCCGACCGAGATAGGGAGGGCCCAGTACTTC.